This passage covers 14 T cell receptor beta chains from one sample sequenced in a study of preoperative IRX-2 immunotherapy in early breast cancer. As for treatment: preoperative locoregional IRX-2 cytokine immunotherapy. Only in-frame clones appear in the TCRdb table, and some are missing; sequencing was by immunoSEQ multiplex PCR. The data show under 40,000 clones, about 90% seen once. The material sequenced was tumor tissue, taken after IRX-2 immunotherapy. Receptors originate from a human donor with breast cancer.

This sequence joins TRBV6-8 and TRBJ1-2; 9 nucleotides match TRBD1. The CDR3 spans 14 residues. Unmatched junction bases numbered 5, after V lost 2 bases and J lost 7 bases. Germline V gene data show CDR1 as MNHGY and CDR2 as SAAAGT. CDR3 sequence: CASSYDRGSTGYTF. The CDR3 DNA follows: TGTGCCAGCAGTTACGACAGGGGGTCTACTGGCTACACCTTC.

The V gene is TRBV19, the J gene TRBJ1-5, with D uncertain. This CDR3 is 17 amino acids long. V shed 1 base and J shed 0 bases, with 13 bases lying between them. Per the germline V gene, CDR1 is LNHDA and CDR2 is SQIVND (reference sequence). The CDR3 region has the DNA TGTGCCAGTAGTATAGTTCACGGGCCCTCTAGCAATCAGCCCCAGCATTTT. Its translation is CASSIVHGPSSNQPQHF.

The chain recombines TRBV6-8 with TRBJ1-5; possible D gene TRBD1, 5 bases. The CDR3 is 13 residues long. V lost 5 bases, J lost 7 bases, and 12 bases lay in between. The germline V gene encodes CDR1 MNHGY and CDR2 SAAAGT. CDR3 residues: CASSPGQTQPQHF. DNA of the CDR3: TGTGCCAGCAGTCCAGGGCAGACCCAGCCCCAGCATTTT.

The chain joins TRBV5-1 to TRBJ1-6; D call uncertain. Trimming pared 0 bases from V and 8 bases from J, leaving 12 bases between. The CDR3 length is 15 residues. The germline gives CDR1 SGHRS, CDR2 YFSETQ. DNA for the CDR3: TGCGCCAGCAGCTTGGCCCTGGGAACCTATTCACCCCTCCACTTT. Its translation is CASSLALGTYSPLHF.

The genes are TRBV11-3 and TRBJ2-2; weak D call: TRBD2 (6 bases). Deletions cut 1 base from V and 1 base from J, with 22 bases between. In germline, CDR1 is SGHNT, CDR2 YENEEA. The CDR3 length is 20 residues. CDR3 amino acids: CASSLGVWFAASVNTGELFF. The DNA of the CDR3 is TGTGCCAGCAGCTTAGGGGTATGGTTCGCGGCTAGCGTGAACACCGGGGAGCTGTTTTTT.

The chain recombines TRBV18 with TRBJ2-5; 13 bases fit TRBD2. V lost 6 bases and J lost 4; bases outside the gene matches: 2. Germline values: CDR1 KGHSH, CDR2 LQKENI. The CDR3 totals 14 residues. The CDR3 DNA reads as TGTGCCAGCTCGCGGACTAGCGGGGGAGAGACCCAGTACTTC. Translating it yields CASSRTSGGETQYF.

The V gene is TRBV7-8, the J gene TRBJ2-2; no clear D. In germline, CDR1 is SGHVS, CDR2 FQNEAQ. This CDR3 is 16 amino acids long. The V and J ends lost 2 bases and 1 base respectively, with 11 bases between them. CDR3 in DNA: TGTGCCAGCAGCTTATCTGGACCCCGGAACACCGGGGAGCTGTTTTTT. It encodes CASSLSGPRNTGELFF.

The V gene is TRBV7-8, the J gene TRBJ2-1, with 10 bases fitting TRBD2. CDR3 length: 15 residues. Germline trimming cut 6 bases from V and 4 bases from J; bases unmatched to any gene: 6. CDR1 and CDR2 (germline): SGHVS, FQNEAQ. The CDR3, as DNA: TGTGCCAGCAGGCACGGGACTAGCGTTTACAATGAGCAGTTCTTC. Translated, it gives CASRHGTSVYNEQFF. The full variable domain, rest sourced from reference TRBV7-8 and TRBJ2-1, is GAGVSQSPRYKVAKRGQDVALRCDPISGHVSLFWYQQALGQGPEFLTYFQNEAQLDKSGLPSDRFFAERPEGSVSTLKIQRTQQEDSAVYLCASRHGTSVYNEQFFGPGTRLTVL.

The rearrangement uses TRBV5-1 and TRBJ1-2; 8 nucleotides line up with TRBD1. This CDR3 contains 15 residues. CDR1 and CDR2 (germline): SGHRS, YFSETQ. V lost 0 bases to trimming and J lost 7 bases; unmatched junction nucleotides: 8. CDR3 loop: CASSLDTQGAGGYTF. In DNA form, the CDR3 reads TGCGCCAGCAGCTTGGATACCCAGGGGGCGGGTGGCTACACCTTC.

The rearrangement links TRBV6-8 to TRBJ1-2, with D possibly TRBD1 on 5 matching bases. V was shortened by 2 bases and J by 4 bases, with 14 bases between the two germline ends. Per the germline V gene, CDR1 is MNHGY and CDR2 is SAAAGT. CDR3 length: 15 amino acids. The chain's CDR3 is CASSYDGARRYGYTF. CDR3 DNA sequence: TGTGCCAGCAGTTACGACGGGGCGAGACGCTATGGCTACACCTTC.

J is TRBJ2-6 and V is TRBV6-8; D remains unclear. The CDR3 is 17 amino acids. V lost 11 bases to trimming and J lost 2 bases, with 22 bases between them. The germline V gene encodes CDR1 MNHGY and CDR2 SAAAGT. CDR3 sequence reads: CAHSGRSLAAGANVLTF. CDR3 DNA: TGTGCCCACTCAGGACGGTCGCTTGCAGCTGGGGCCAACGTCCTGACTTTC.

J is TRBJ1-3 and V is TRBV30; no firm D call. CDR1 and CDR2 from the germline V gene are GTSNPN and SVGIG (reference sequence). V was cut by 5 bases and J by 3 bases, with 14 bases left in between. The length of the CDR3 is 14 residues. The DNA for the CDR3 is TGTGCCTGGGTACAAGGAACAAATGGAAACACCATATATTTT. The encoded protein is CAWVQGTNGNTIYF.

This clone was observed a single time. The chain has TRBV19 and TRBJ1-5; D remains ambiguous. The CDR3 totals 15 residues. CDR1 and CDR2 from the germline V gene are LNHDA and SQIVND (reference sequence). V shed 5 bases and J shed 2 bases, with 13 bases lying between them. For the CDR3, the DNA is TGTGCCAGTAGTCGGGTTTGGGAGGGCAATCAGCCCCAGCATTTT. Amino acids: CASSRVWEGNQPQHF.

The chain uses TRBV5-1 and TRBJ2-5, with 10 nucleotides matching TRBD2. The germline CDR1 and CDR2 sequences are SGHRS and YFSETQ. With V trimmed by 4 bases and J by 2 bases, 5 bases remained unmatched. The CDR3 has 15 amino acids. The CDR3 loop is CASSRAGGGQETQYF. CDR3 in DNA: TGCGCCAGCAGCCGAGCGGGAGGGGGACAAGAGACCCAGTACTTC.